The 28 T cell receptor beta chains presented below share a single source sample, sequenced in a study of T cells in women clearing cervical HPV infection. Measured with immunoSEQ multiplex PCR; TCRdb has only the in-frame clones, and not every one. The sample data list approximately 33,000 clones. The specimen sequenced was blood buffy coat. The source is a woman between 18 and 70 years old with a cervical HPV16 infection that either progressed to CIN3+ or cleared (not recorded which).

Notes on this clone: Read sequence stops 3 residues before the CDR3 end, and the germline J gene provides the missing end. The V gene is TRBV10-3, the J gene TRBJ1-5, with 8 positions matching TRBD1. Germline loops: CDR1 ENHRY, CDR2 SYGVKD. J was trimmed by 0 bases and V by 5 bases; bases with no gene match: 3. This CDR3 has 15 residues. Incomplete CDR3 DNA: TGTGCCATCAGTACGGACAGGGTTAGCAATCAGCCC. It yields the protein CAISTDRVSNQP. The entire CDR3 protein reads CAISTDRVSNQPQHF.

With respect to this clone: The CDR3 end lies 3 residues beyond the end of the read and is filled in from the germline J gene. The chain couples TRBV11-3 to TRBJ2-3, with 10 bases lining up with TRBD2. CDR3 length: 15 residues. In germline, CDR1 is SGHNT, CDR2 YENEEA. Unmatched junction bases numbered 7, after V lost 5 bases and J lost 5 bases. The CDR3 DNA, read in part, is TGTGCCAGCAGCCACACTAGCGGGATGGGAGATACG. Amino acid sequence: CASSHTSGMGDT. The entire CDR3 protein is CASSHTSGMGDTQYF.

Worth noting for this clone: The read ends 3 residues early relative to the CDR3; the germline J gene fills the gap. The chain carries TRBV20-1 and TRBJ2-3, with 7 bases identical to TRBD1. The junction had 10 bases not matched to a gene; V was cut back by 3 bases and J by 4 bases. The CDR3 totals 15 residues. Germline V gene lookup returns CDR1 DFQATT and CDR2 SNEGSKA (reference sequence). Partial CDR3 DNA: TGCAGTGCTAGTAGGGCGACAGGGCTATCAGATACG. Its translation: CSASRATGLSDT. The full CDR3 reads CSASRATGLSDTQYF.

As regards this clone: The read ends 3 residues before the CDR3 terminus; that terminus is restored from the germline J gene. The chain has TRBV10-2 and TRBJ2-3; a weak D match, TRBD1 (5 bases). CDR1 WSHSY and CDR2 SAAADI come from the germline V gene. The CDR3 is 13 amino acids. The CDR3 region is CASSGQGDIPQYF. Incomplete CDR3 DNA: TGCGCCAGCAGTGGCCAGGGCGATATCCCG.

Of note for this clone: The read finishes 3 residues shy of the CDR3 end, and the germline J gene is used to complete it. The V call is TRBV6-2 or TRBV6-3, the J call TRBJ2-5, with TRBD2 matching over 7 bases. Germline CDR1 and CDR2: MNHEY and SVGEGT. This CDR3 is 15 amino acids long. With 6 bases clipped from V and 4 bases from J, the junction kept 11 bases outside the gene matches. The DNA read from the CDR3 is TGTGCCAGCAGCGGACCCGGGGGGTTTTCAGAGACC. Its protein product is CASSGPGGFSET. The complete CDR3 reads CASSGPGGFSETQYF.

With respect to this clone: The read finishes 3 residues shy of the CDR3 end, and the germline J gene is used to complete it. This chain uses TRBV4-2 with TRBJ2-7; D assignment may be TRBD1 or TRBD2 (5 bases each). The CDR3 length is 17 residues. Germline V gives CDR1 LGHNA, CDR2 YNFKEQ. Between the trimmed V and J ends, which lost 2 bases and 4 bases, there was a span of 21 bases. The covered CDR3 bases are TGTGCCAGCAGCCAACTTGACGGCGAGGGGAGTGGGTACGAG. This translates into CASSQLDGEGSGYE. The CDR3 in full is CASSQLDGEGSGYEQYF.

Incomplete CDR3 DNA: TGTGCCAGTAGTATAGGCGGCGGCGGCACAGATACG. As protein: CASSIGGGGTDT. The whole CDR3 protein reads CASSIGGGGTDTQYF. The V call is TRBV19, the J call TRBJ2-3; D not resolved. The read terminates 3 residues before the CDR3 end, so the remaining end is supplied by the germline J gene. Per the germline V gene, CDR1 is LNHDA and CDR2 is SQIVND (reference sequence). The CDR3 is 15 residues long. V dropped 1 base and J dropped 1 base, with 9 bases sitting between them.

On this clone: From the germline J gene comes the end of the CDR3, since the read stops 3 residues before it. The chain employs TRBV7-6 and TRBJ2-2; D unclear. Germline CDR1 SGHVS, CDR2 FNYEAQ. The CDR3 extends over 13 amino acids. Trimming removed 5 bases from V and 4 bases from J, with 8 bases in between. CDR3: CASSQELTGELFF. The sequenced part of the CDR3 DNA is TGTGCCAGCAGCCAAGAGCTCACCGGGGAG. The full variable domain, its missing parts supplied by reference TRBV7-6 and TRBJ2-2, is GAGVSQSPRYKVTKRGQDVALRCDPISGHVSLYWYRQALGQGPEFLTYFNYEAQQDKSGLPNDRFSAERPEGSISTLTIQRTEQRDSAMYRCASSQELTGELFFGEGSRLTVL.

A remark on this clone: The read terminates 3 residues ahead of where the CDR3 ends, so the germline J gene completes it. The chain combines TRBV5-6 with TRBJ1-2; D might be TRBD1 (5 bases). CDR3 size: 14 residues. Germline-derived CDR1 and CDR2 are SGHDT and YYEEEE. The CDR3: CASSPDRSSYDYTF. The CDR3 bases that were read are TGTGCCAGCAGCCCTGACAGAAGCTCCTACGAC.

To note about this clone: Coverage ceases 3 residues before the CDR3 finishes, and the germline J gene fills in the end. The chain recombines TRBV6-2 or TRBV6-3 with TRBJ2-1, with a weak D call TRBD1 (5 bases). This CDR3 region has 13 residues. The germline gives CDR1 MNHEY, CDR2 SVGEGT. Trimming stripped 6 bases from V and 8 bases from J, with 14 bases between. CDR3 DNA, as far as it was read: TGTGCCAGCAGGGCCGACAGTGGGCATGAG. Encoded protein: CASRADSGHE. The CDR3 as a whole reads CASRADSGHEQFF.

Comments on this clone: Read coverage stops 3 residues before the CDR3 terminus; the germline J gene supplies the remainder. The chain couples TRBV20-1 to TRBJ1-6; D gene ambiguous. V was clipped by 0 bases and J by 1 base, with 16 bases between them. In germline, CDR1 is DFQATT, CDR2 SNEGSKA (reference sequence). This CDR3 contains 18 residues. The CDR3 spells CSARDPDSSGSYNSPLHF. CDR3 DNA, as far as it was read: TGCAGTGCTAGAGATCCCGATTCGAGCGGTTCCTATAATTCACCC.

Note on this clone: Sequencing ends 3 residues short of the CDR3 end; the germline J gene provides the rest. The chain links TRBV7-9 to TRBJ2-1; 8 positions agree with TRBD1. Germline CDR1 SEHNR, CDR2 FQNEAQ (reference sequence). The CDR3 is 15 amino acids. The trim removed 5 bases at V and 3 bases at J, leaving 6 bases unmatched. CDR3 amino acids: CASSAYRGDYNEQFF. The CDR3 DNA, read in part, is TGTGCCAGCAGCGCGTACAGGGGGGACTACAATGAG.

CDR3 DNA (partial): TGTGCCAGCATTAATGAGGGCGTCTATGGC. Translated, it gives CASINEGVYG. The whole CDR3 sequence reads CASINEGVYGYTF. V gene TRBV28 combines with J gene TRBJ1-2; no definite D call. The sequenced fragment ends 3 residues before the CDR3 boundary, so the rest is inferred from the germline J gene. The V and J ends lost 7 bases and 4 bases respectively, with 13 bases between them. Germline values: CDR1 MDHEN, CDR2 SYDVKM. The CDR3 is 13 amino acids.

As for this clone: The read stops 3 residues short of the end of the CDR3; the missing end is completed from the germline J gene. The chain recombines TRBV11-2 with TRBJ2-5; 7 bases map to TRBD2. This CDR3 region has 14 residues. V lost 0 bases, J lost 5 bases, and 3 bases stayed unmatched. The germline gives CDR1 SGHAT, CDR2 FQNNGV. CDR3 DNA (partial): TGTGCCAGCAGCTTAGACCCCGGGGGGGAGACC. This translates into CASSLDPGGET. The entire CDR3 sequence reads CASSLDPGGETQYF.

As for this clone: The sequence runs out 3 residues before the end of the CDR3; the remainder is reconstructed from the germline J gene. The chain combines TRBV30 with TRBJ2-1; 8 nucleotides line up with TRBD2. The V and J ends lost 7 bases and 7 bases, in that order; junction bases with no gene match: 15. The germline gives CDR1 GTSNPN, CDR2 SVGIG (reference sequence). CDR3 length: 15 amino acids. The part of the CDR3 DNA that was read is TGTGCCTCCTCCCCCCCAGCGGGAGTGTTAAATGAG. Protein: CASSPPAGVLNE. The CDR3 reads in full as CASSPPAGVLNEQFF.

A remark on this clone: The sequence runs out 3 residues before the end of the CDR3; the remainder is reconstructed from the germline J gene. The chain joins TRBV7-2 to TRBJ1-1; the match to TRBD1 covers 8 bases. CDR3 length: 15 residues. CDR1 is SGHTA, CDR2 FQGNSA, per germline. CDR3 DNA, as far as it was read: TGTGCCAGCAGCTTAGCGCTACAGGGGGTGAGGGAA. Its protein is CASSLALQGVRE. Given in full, the CDR3 is CASSLALQGVREAFF.

Comment on this clone: The CDR3 end lies 3 residues beyond the end of the read and is filled in from the germline J gene. This sequence joins TRBV11-3 and TRBJ2-1; TRBD1 matches 7 bases. CDR1 is SGHNT, CDR2 YENEEA, per germline. This CDR3 contains 13 residues. V lost 7 bases to trimming and J lost 6 bases; unmatched junction nucleotides: 6. The DNA read from the CDR3 is TGTGCCAGCACGACAGGGTCGGGCAATGAG. This sequence encodes CASTTGSGNE. The full CDR3 is CASTTGSGNEQFF.

CDR3 region: CASSLAQGRNTEAFF. Incomplete CDR3 DNA: TGTGCCAGCAGCTTAGCACAGGGGAGGAACACTGAA. The V and J genes are TRBV7-9 and TRBJ1-1; 7 bases are a match to TRBD1. The read stops 3 residues short of the end of the CDR3; the missing end is completed from the germline J gene. CDR1 is SEHNR, CDR2 FQNEAQ, per germline (reference sequence). This CDR3 has 15 amino acids. J was trimmed by 1 base and V by 0 bases; bases with no gene match: 2.

For this clone: The observed sequence ends 3 residues before the CDR3 terminus, with the missing tail filled in from the germline J gene. This chain uses TRBV30 with TRBJ1-6; D might be TRBD1 (5 bases). The CDR3 is 15 amino acids. The V gene's germline CDR1 is GTSNPN and CDR2 SVGIG (reference sequence). Trimming left V 4 bases short and J 5 bases short, with 15 bases between. The part of the CDR3 DNA that was read is TGTGCCTGGACCGTCGGGGGAACTAATAATTCACCC. This encodes CAWTVGGTNNSP. The full CDR3 sequence reads CAWTVGGTNNSPLHF.

Points on this clone: Read coverage stops 3 residues before the CDR3 terminus; the germline J gene supplies the remainder. The J gene is TRBJ1-2, the V gene TRBV2; D is possibly TRBD1 (6 bases). The ends were cut back, 3 bases at V and 0 bases at J, with 11 bases in the middle. Germline CDR1 is SNHLY and CDR2 is FYNNEI. The CDR3 is made up of 15 amino acids. CDR3 sequence: CASSENSGANYGYTF. The DNA read from the CDR3 is TGTGCCAGCAGTGAGAATTCAGGGGCTAACTATGGC.

On this clone: The CDR3 end falls 3 residues outside the read, so it is completed with the germline J gene. The V call is TRBV9, the J call TRBJ2-7; no clear D gene. In germline, CDR1 is SGDLS, CDR2 YYNGEE. The CDR3 runs to 14 residues. Trimming removed 0 bases at V and 0 bases at J, with 7 bases between. The CDR3 bases that were read are TGTGCCAGCAGCGTAGACCAGAGCTCCTACGAG. Translated: CASSVDQSSYE. The full CDR3 is CASSVDQSSYEQYF.

CDR3 sequence: CASSNQGVSNQPQHF. The covered CDR3 bases are TGTGCCAGCAGCAATCAGGGGGTCAGCAATCAGCCC. The chain links TRBV5-6 to TRBJ1-5; 7 bases agree with TRBD1. With the read ending 3 residues before the CDR3 end, the germline J gene is used to fill in that end. This CDR3 region has 15 residues. Germline CDR1 SGHDT, CDR2 YYEEEE. V dropped 4 bases and J dropped 1; count of bases not matched to a gene: 5.

Points on this clone: The read is 3 residues too short to cover the CDR3 end, so that end is filled in from the germline J gene. V usage is TRBV7-2 and J usage is TRBJ1-1, with D unresolved. The V and J ends lost 5 bases and 4 bases respectively, with 11 bases between them. Germline-derived CDR1 and CDR2 are SGHTA and FQGNSA. The length of the CDR3 is 13 residues. The CDR3: CASSLQRGTEAFF. Incomplete CDR3 DNA: TGTGCCAGCAGCCTCCAACGCGGCACTGAA.

A remark on this clone: Read data end 3 residues before the CDR3 end; the end is taken from the germline J gene. The V call is TRBV19, the J call TRBJ2-4, with 7 bases aligning to TRBD2. The V gene's germline CDR1 is LNHDA and CDR2 SQIVND (reference sequence). The CDR3 is 13 amino acids. The CDR3 loop is CASSVGTNYGQYF. CDR3 DNA (partial): TGTGCCAGTAGTGTCGGGACTAACTATGGT.

The CDR3 reads CASSLAGLNNEQFF. CDR3 bases read: TGTGCCAGCAGCTTAGCGGGGCTAAACAATGAG. J is TRBJ2-1 and V is TRBV7-3; perhaps TRBD2 as D (6 bases). The read is 3 residues too short to cover the CDR3 end, so that end is filled in from the germline J gene. V lost 2 bases and J 5 bases, leaving 10 bases between the germline ends. Germline CDR1 reads SGHTA; CDR2 reads FQGTGA. This CDR3 has 14 amino acids.

A note on this clone: The DNA ends 3 residues before the CDR3 does, and the rest of the CDR3 is filled in from the germline J gene. The chain uses TRBV11-1 and TRBJ2-3; unclear D gene. V lost 5 bases and J 3 bases, leaving 15 bases between the germline ends. CDR1 is SGHAT and CDR2 is FQDESV in the germline V gene (reference sequence). The CDR3 consists of 15 residues. The chain's CDR3 is CASSPLASATDTQYF. The sequenced CDR3 bases are TGTGCCAGCAGCCCCTTGGCGAGCGCTACAGATACG.

In the case of this clone: The CDR3 end is not reached by the read, which stops 3 residues before it; the germline J gene fills it in. This chain connects TRBV10-3 to TRBJ1-5; D possibly corresponds to TRBD1 (6 bases). V was trimmed by 6 bases and J by 5 bases, leaving 14 bases between them. This CDR3 is built from 14 residues. The germline gives CDR1 ENHRY, CDR2 SYGVKD. The CDR3 sequence is CAIRSGGWDQPQHF. The CDR3 bases that were read are TGTGCCATCAGGTCGGGGGGCTGGGATCAGCCC.

As regards this clone: The missing CDR3 end, 3 residues past where the read stops, is filled in from the germline J gene. J is TRBJ2-4 and V is TRBV19; TRBD1 aligns across 12 bases. This CDR3 is built from 15 residues. Germline V gene data show CDR1 as LNHDA and CDR2 as SQIVND (reference sequence). The DNA read from the CDR3 is TGTGCCAGTAGTATGGGGACAGGGGGCAGCTATGGT. It specifies CASSMGTGGSYG. The whole CDR3 reads CASSMGTGGSYGQYF. The full variable domain, its missing parts supplied by reference TRBV19 and TRBJ2-4, is DGGITQSPKYLFRKEGQNVTLSCEQNLNHDAMYWYRQDPGQGLRLIYYSQIVNDFQKGDIAEGYSVSREKKESFPLTVTSAQKNPTAFYLCASSMGTGGSYGQYFGAGTRLSVL.